The source of this T cell receptor (beta chain) is a study of shared clonotypes between healthy human individuals. Study-level information: CD4 naive and memory got three plates each, CD8 naive two, CD8 memory one. General observations from the study: Memory subsets generally showed smaller estimated richness than naive subsets did.

Trimming took off 2 bases at V and 3 bases at J, with 13 bases between the two ends. The CDR3 covers 15 residues. The V gene's germline CDR1 is MNHNY and CDR2 SVGAGI (reference sequence). Clones were read by immunoSEQ multiplex PCR, and TCRdb kept only the in-frame ones, dropping some. The sample holds around 1,900,000 clones; just under 95% are singletons and the top ten take about 1.6%. Naive CD8 cells comprised CD45RO-negative, CCR7-positively selected cells, excluding terminally differentiated effector memory CD45RA+ cells. A word on this clone: The antigen is undetermined.

The sample comprised naive CD8+ T cells from PBMCs. The chain combines TRBV6-6 with TRBJ1-1; D gene uncertain. The clonotype comes from a man younger than 30 in good health. Some clones in this sample may be carry-over from other donors' samples. The CDR3 here is CASSYLVVMDTEAFF. The CDR3, as DNA: TGTGCCAGCAGTTACCTGGTCGTAATGGACACTGAAGCTTTCTTT.